This paragraph reports one T cell receptor beta chain. The antigen is not known. These data are taken from a study of response to subunit inactivated influenza vaccine. TCRdb analysed the RT-PCR reads with MiXCR anew, one entry per CDR3 protein. The data contain about 650,000 distinct CDR3 sequences, 15% to 19% of them singletons. Overall study results and limits: The authors suggested that few new T cells are recruited per seasonal influenza vaccination.

CDR1 is LGHNA, CDR2 YSLEER, per germline. The CDR3 is 15 residues long. Trimming stripped 1 base from V and 2 bases from J, with 11 bases between. The rearrangement links TRBV4-3 to TRBJ2-5; D is unclear. The sample here was PBMCs from blood, taken 11 to 12 days after vaccination. This receptor was identified in a man in his fifties or sixties who received an inactivated influenza vaccine. CDR3: CASSQGLAQQETQYF. In DNA, the CDR3 is TGCGCCAGCAGCCAAGGCCTGGCTCAACAAGAGACCCAGTACTTC.